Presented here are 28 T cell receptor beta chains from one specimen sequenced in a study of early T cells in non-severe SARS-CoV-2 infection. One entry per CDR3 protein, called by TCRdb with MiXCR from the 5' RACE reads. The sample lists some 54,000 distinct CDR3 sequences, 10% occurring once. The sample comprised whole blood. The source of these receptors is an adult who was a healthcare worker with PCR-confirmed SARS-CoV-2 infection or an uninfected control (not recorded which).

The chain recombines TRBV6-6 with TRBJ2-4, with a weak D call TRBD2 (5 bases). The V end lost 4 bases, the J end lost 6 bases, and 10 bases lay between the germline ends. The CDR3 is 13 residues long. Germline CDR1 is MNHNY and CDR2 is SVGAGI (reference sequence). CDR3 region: CASSWEFLNIQYF. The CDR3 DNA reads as TGTGCCAGCAGTTGGGAGTTCTTAAACATTCAGTACTTC.

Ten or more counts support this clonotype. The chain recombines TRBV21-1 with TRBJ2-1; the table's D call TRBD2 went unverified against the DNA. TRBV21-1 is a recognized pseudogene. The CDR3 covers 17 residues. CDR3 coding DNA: TGTGCCAGCAGCAAATGGATCAACGGGAGCGGGTACAATGAGCAGTTCTTC. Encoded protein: CASSKWINGSGYNEQFF.

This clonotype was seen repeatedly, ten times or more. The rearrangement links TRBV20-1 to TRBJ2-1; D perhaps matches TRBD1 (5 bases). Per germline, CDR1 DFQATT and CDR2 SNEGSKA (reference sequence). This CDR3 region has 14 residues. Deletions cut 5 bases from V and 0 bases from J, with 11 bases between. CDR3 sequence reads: CSAGQGNSYNEQFF. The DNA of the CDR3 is TGCAGTGCTGGCCAGGGAAACTCCTACAATGAGCAGTTCTTC.

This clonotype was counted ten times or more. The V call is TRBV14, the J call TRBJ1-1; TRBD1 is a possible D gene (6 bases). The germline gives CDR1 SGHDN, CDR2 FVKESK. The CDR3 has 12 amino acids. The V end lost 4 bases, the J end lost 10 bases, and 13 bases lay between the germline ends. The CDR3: CASSLQGLLAFF. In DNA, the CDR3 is TGTGCCAGCAGCCTACAGGGTTTGTTAGCTTTCTTT.

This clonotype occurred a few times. The CDR3 sequence is CASRTDYVNTGELFF. The CDR3 bases are TGCGCCAGCAGGACAGATTACGTAAACACCGGGGAGCTGTTTTTT. The rearrangement uses TRBV5-1 and TRBJ2-2, with TRBD1 as a possible D gene (5 bases). This CDR3 contains 15 residues. Germline V CDR1 and CDR2: SGHRS, YFSETQ. Trimming took 5 bases from V and 2 from J, leaving 13 bases between them.

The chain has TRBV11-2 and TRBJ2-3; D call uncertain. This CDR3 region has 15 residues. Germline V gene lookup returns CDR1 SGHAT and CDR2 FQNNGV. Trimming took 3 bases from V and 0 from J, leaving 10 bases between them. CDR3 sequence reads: CASSFEFSSTDTQYF. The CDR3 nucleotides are TGTGCCAGCAGCTTCGAATTTTCTAGCACAGATACGCAGTATTTT.

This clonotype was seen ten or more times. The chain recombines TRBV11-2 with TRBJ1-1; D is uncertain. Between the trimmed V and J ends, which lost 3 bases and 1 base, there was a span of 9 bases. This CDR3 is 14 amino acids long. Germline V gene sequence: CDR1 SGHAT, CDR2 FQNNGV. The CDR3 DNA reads TGTGCCAGCAGCTTGCAGCCCTCGAACACTGAAGCTTTCTTT. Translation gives CASSLQPSNTEAFF.

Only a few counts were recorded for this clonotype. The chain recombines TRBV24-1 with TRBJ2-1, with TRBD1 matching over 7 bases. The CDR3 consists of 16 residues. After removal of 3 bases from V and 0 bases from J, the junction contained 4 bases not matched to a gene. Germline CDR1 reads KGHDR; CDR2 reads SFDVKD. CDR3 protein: CATSDPTGPSYNEQFF. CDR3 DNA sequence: TGTGCCACCAGTGATCCGACAGGGCCCTCCTACAATGAGCAGTTCTTC.

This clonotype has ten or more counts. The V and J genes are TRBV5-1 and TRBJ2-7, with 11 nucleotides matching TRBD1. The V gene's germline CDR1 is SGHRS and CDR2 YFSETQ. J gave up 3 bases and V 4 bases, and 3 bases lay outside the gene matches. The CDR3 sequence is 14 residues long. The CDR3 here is CASSAGTGGYEQYF. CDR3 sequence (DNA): TGCGCCAGCAGCGCCGGGACAGGGGGCTACGAGCAGTACTTC.

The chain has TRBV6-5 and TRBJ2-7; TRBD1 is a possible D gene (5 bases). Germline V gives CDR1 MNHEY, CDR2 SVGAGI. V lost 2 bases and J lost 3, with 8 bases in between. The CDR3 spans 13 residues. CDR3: CASSYRGSYEQYF. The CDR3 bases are TGTGCCAGCAGTTACAGGGGAAGCTACGAGCAGTACTTC.

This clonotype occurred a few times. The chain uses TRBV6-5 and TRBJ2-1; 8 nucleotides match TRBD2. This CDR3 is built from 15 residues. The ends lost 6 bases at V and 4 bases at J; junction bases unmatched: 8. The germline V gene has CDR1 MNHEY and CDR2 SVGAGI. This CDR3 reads CASRSLAGAYNEQFF. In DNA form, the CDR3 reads TGTGCCAGCAGAAGTCTAGCGGGTGCGTACAATGAGCAGTTCTTC.

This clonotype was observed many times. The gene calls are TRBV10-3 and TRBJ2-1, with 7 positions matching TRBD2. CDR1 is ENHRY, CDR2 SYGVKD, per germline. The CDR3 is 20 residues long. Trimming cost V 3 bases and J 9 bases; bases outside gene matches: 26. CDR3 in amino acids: CAISETRLARRGRPETEQFF. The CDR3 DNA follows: TGTGCCATCAGTGAAACGAGACTAGCCAGGAGAGGGAGGCCCGAGACTGAGCAGTTCTTC.

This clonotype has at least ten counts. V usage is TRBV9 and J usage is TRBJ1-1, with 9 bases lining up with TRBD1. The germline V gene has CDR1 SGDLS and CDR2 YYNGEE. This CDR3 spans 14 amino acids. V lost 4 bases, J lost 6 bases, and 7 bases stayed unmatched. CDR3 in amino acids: CASSPRTGVAEAFF. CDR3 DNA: TGTGCCAGCAGCCCACGGACAGGGGTGGCTGAAGCTTTCTTT.

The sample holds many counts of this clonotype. The CDR3: CASEAAGDGDEQFF. The CDR3 nucleotides read TGTGCCTCAGAGGCAGCGGGAGATGGGGATGAGCAGTTCTTC. The chain uses TRBV2 and TRBJ2-1; 8 bases line up with TRBD2. Per germline, CDR1 SNHLY and CDR2 FYNNEI. J gave up 8 bases and V 11 bases, and 14 bases lay outside the gene matches. The CDR3 is 14 amino acids.

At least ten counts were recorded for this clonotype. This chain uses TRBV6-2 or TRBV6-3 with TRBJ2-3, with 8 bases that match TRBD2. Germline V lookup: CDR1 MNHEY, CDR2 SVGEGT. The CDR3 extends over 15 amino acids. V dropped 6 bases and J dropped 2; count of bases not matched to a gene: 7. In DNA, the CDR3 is TGTGCCAGCAGCCAAGCGGGAGTTCTCACAGATACGCAGTATTTT. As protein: CASSQAGVLTDTQYF.

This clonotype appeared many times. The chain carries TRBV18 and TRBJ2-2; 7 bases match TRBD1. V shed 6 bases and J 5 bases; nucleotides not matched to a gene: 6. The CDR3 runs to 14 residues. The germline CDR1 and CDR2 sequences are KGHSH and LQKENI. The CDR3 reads CASSQRDRTGELFF. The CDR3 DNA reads TGTGCCAGCTCCCAACGGGACAGAACCGGGGAGCTGTTTTTT.

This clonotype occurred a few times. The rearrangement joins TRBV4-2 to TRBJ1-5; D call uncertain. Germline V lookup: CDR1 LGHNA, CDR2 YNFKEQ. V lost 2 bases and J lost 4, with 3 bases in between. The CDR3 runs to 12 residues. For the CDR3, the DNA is TGTGCCAGCAGCCAAATAAATCAGCCCCAGCATTTT. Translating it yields CASSQINQPQHF.

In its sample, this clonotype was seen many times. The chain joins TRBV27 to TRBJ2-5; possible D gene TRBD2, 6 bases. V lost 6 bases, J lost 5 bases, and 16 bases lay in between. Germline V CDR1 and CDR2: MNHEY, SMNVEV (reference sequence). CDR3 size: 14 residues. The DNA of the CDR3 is TGTGCCAGCAGCCGGACTACTTGGAGGGAGACCCAGTACTTC. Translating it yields CASSRTTWRETQYF.

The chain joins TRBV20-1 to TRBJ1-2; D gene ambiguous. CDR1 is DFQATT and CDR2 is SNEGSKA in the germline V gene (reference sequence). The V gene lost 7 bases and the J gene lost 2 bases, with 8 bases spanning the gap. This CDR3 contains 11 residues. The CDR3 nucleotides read TGCAGTGGGAGGGAAAACTATGGCTACACCTTC. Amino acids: CSGRENYGYTF.

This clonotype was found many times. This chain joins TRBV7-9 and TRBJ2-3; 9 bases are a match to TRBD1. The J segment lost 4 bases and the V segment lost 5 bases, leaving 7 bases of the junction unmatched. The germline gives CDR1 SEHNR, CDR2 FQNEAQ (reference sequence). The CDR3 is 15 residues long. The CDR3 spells CASSRTGQGPDTQYF. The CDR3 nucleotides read TGTGCCAGCAGCCGGACGGGACAGGGCCCAGATACGCAGTATTTT. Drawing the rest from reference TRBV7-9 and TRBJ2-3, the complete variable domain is DTGVSQNPRHKITKRGQNVTFRCDPISEHNRLYWYRQTLGQGPEFLTYFQNEAQLEKSRLLSDRFSAERPKGSFSTLEIQRTEQGDSAMYLCASSRTGQGPDTQYFGPGTRLTVL.

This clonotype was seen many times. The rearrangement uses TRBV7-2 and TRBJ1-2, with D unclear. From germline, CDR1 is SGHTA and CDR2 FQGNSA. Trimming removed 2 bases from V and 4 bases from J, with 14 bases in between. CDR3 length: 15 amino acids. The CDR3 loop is CASSLIVLAGYGYTF. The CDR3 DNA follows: TGTGCCAGCAGCTTAATCGTGTTGGCCGGCTATGGCTACACCTTC.

The CDR3 DNA is TGTGCCAGCAGTTTAGCGGGAGTCACAGATACGCAGTATTTT. Residues: CASSLAGVTDTQYF. The genes are TRBV27 and TRBJ2-3, with 7 bases aligning to TRBD2. This CDR3 is 14 amino acids long. With V trimmed by 2 bases and J by 2 bases, 1 base remained unmatched. Germline loops: CDR1 MNHEY, CDR2 SMNVEV (reference sequence).

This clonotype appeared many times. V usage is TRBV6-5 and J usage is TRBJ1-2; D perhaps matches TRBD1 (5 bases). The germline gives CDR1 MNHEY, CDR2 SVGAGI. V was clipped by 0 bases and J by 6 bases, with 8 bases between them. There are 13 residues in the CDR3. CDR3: CASSYSAGHGYTF. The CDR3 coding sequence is TGTGCCAGCAGTTACTCTGCGGGGCATGGCTACACCTTC.

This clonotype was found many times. CDR3 region: CASSALAGYRNEQFF. The CDR3 nucleotides read TGTGCCAGCAGCGCTCTAGCGGGATATAGGAATGAGCAGTTCTTC. The rearrangement uses TRBV9 and TRBJ2-1; 9 bases match TRBD2. Germline CDR1 and CDR2: SGDLS and YYNGEE. The CDR3 covers 15 residues. V trimming: 3 bases; J trimming: 7 bases; junction bases outside the gene matches: 8.

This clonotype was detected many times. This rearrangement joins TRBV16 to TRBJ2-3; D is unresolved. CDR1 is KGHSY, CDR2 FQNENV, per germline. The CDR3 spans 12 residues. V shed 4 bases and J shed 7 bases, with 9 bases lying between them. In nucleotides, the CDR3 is TGTGCCAGCAGCCGCGGCGTCTATACGCAGTATTTT. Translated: CASSRGVYTQYF.

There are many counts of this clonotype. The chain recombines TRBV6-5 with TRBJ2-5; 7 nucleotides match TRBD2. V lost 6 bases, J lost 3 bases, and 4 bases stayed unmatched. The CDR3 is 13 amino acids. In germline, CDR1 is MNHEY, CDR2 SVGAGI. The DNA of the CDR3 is TGTGCCAGCAGGCCTAGCGGAGAAGAGACCCAGTACTTC. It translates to CASRPSGEETQYF.

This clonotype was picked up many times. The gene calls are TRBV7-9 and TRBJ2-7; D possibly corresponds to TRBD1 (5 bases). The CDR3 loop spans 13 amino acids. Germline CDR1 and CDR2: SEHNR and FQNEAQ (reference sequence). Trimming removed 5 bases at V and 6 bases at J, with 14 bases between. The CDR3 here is CASSPGPIFEQYF. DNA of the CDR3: TGTGCCAGCAGCCCAGGGCCTATATTCGAGCAGTACTTC. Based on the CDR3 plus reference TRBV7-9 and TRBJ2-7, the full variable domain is DTGVSQNPRHKITKRGQNVTFRCDPISEHNRLYWYRQTLGQGPEFLTYFQNEAQLEKSRLLSDRFSAERPKGSFSTLEIQRTEQGDSAMYLCASSPGPIFEQYFGPGTRLTVT.

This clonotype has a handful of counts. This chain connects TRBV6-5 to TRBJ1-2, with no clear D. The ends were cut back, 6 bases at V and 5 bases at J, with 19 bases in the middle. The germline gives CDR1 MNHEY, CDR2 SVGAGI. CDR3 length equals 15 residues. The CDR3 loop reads CASSPSYGRMYGYTF. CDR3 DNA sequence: TGTGCCAGCAGCCCGAGCTACGGACGGATGTATGGCTACACCTTC.